This T cell receptor (beta chain) was sequenced in a study of OX40 agonist ivuxolimab in advanced cancers. At the level of the study: Three individuals attained partial responses, comprising one hepatocellular carcinoma case and two cutaneous melanoma cases.

General study results and limits: The study observed clonal expansion of CD4+ and CD8+ blood T cells by week 6 at 0.1 to 3.0 mg/kg. Compared with CD4+, CD8+ T cells on average had more expanded clones.

Comments on this clone: Antigen: not known.

TCRdb keeps only in-frame clones here, not all; method: immunoSEQ multiplex PCR. Among tens of thousands of clones listed, roughly nine tenths were seen once. V lost 3 bases and J lost 8; bases outside the gene matches: 12. The CDR3 has 15 residues. Germline V gene lookup returns CDR1 SGHDN and CDR2 FVKESK. The receptor's source is an adult with an advanced solid tumor such as melanoma, head and neck, liver or kidney cancer. The material sequenced was CD4+ or CD8+ T cells sorted from blood, taken in a trial of the OX40 agonist ivuxolimab. This chain connects TRBV14 to TRBJ2-7; 8 nucleotides line up with TRBD1. CDR3 coding DNA: TGTGCCAGCAGCCACTCAACCTCGGGACAGGAGAAGCAGTACTTC. Protein product: CASSHSTSGQEKQYF.